Listed below are T cell receptor beta chains from one sample, sequenced in a study of control samples from healthy donors and cancer patients. TCRdb's table, derived via immunoSEQ multiplex PCR, lists solely in-frame clones and lacks some. This sample has 130,000 or so clones, with 85% to 95% found just once. Sequencing input: blood. Receptors were obtained from a man aged 40-49 years in good health. The CDR3 runs from the conserved cysteine through the conserved F or W. D genes are given only for firm matches. The size of a clone is reported for some rows only, either as once, few or many, or as a class for expanded clones.

D gene,clone size,V gene,J gene,CDR3 DNA,CDR3 protein
-,-,TRBV18,TRBJ1-1,TGTGCCAGCTCACAAGAACGTCAGGGCGTTTCTGAAGCTTTCTTT,CASSQERQGVSEAFF
-,-,TRBV12-3/TRBV12-4,TRBJ1-2,TGTGCCAGCAGCTTCGGACCGAACTATGGCTACACCTTC,CASSFGPNYGYTF
TRBD2,-,TRBV19,TRBJ2-3,TGTGCCAGTACCCTCACTATCGGGGGGGCTATCGGGGCAGATACGCAGTATTTT,CASTLTIGGAIGADTQYF
-,-,TRBV6-6,TRBJ1-1,TGTGCCAGCAGTAACCCGGGACGGCTGAACACTGAAGCTTTCTTT,CASSNPGRLNTEAFF
-,-,TRBV7-2,TRBJ2-3,TGTGCCAGCAGACGACAGGGCGGGAGCGCAGATACGCAGTATTTT,CASRRQGGSADTQYF
TRBD1,-,TRBV6-5,TRBJ1-1,TGTGCCAGCGCGACAGGGGGCACGAACACTGAAGCTTTCTTT,CASATGGTNTEAFF
TRBD2,-,TRBV4-1,TRBJ2-7,TGCGCCAGCAGCTATCTAGCGGGGGGGCTCTACGAGCAGTACTTC,CASSYLAGGLYEQYF
-,once,TRBV18,TRBJ2-5,TGTGCCAGCTCACCAACTGGGGAGACCCAGTACTTC,CASSPTGETQYF
-,once,TRBV4-2,TRBJ2-3,TGTGCCAGCAGCCTGACGGGGCAGCCGACAGATACGCAGTATTTT,CASSLTGQPTDTQYF
-,-,TRBV9,TRBJ1-3,TGTGCCAGCAGCGTAGACAGCTACTCTGGAAACACCATATATTTT,CASSVDSYSGNTIYF
TRBD1,-,TRBV3-1/TRBV3-2,TRBJ1-1,TGTGCCAGAATTTTAACACAGGGGGCTGACACTGAAGCTTTCTTT,CARILTQGADTEAFF
TRBD2,-,TRBV3-1/TRBV3-2,TRBJ2-7,TGTGCCAGCAGCCAAGATTTAATTGCGGGGGAAGGGCCCTACGAGCAGTACTTC,CASSQDLIAGEGPYEQYF
-,-,TRBV15,TRBJ1-6,TGTGCACCAGCAGAGTACGTAGGCAGTTGCGTTCTCCACTTT,CAPAEYVGSCVLHF
TRBD1,-,TRBV9,TRBJ1-4,TGTGCCAGCAGCGAAGGGACAGGCAGATGGACTAATGAAAAACTGTTTTTT,CASSEGTGRWTNEKLFF
TRBD1,once,TRBV9,TRBJ1-4,TGTGCCAGCAGCGTGGGACAGGTTGCAACTAATGAAAAACTGTTTTTT,CASSVGQVATNEKLFF
-,-,TRBV12-5,TRBJ1-1,TGTGCTAGTGGTTTGGGGACAGCTATGAACACTGAAGCTTTCTTT,CASGLGTAMNTEAFF
TRBD1,-,TRBV7-9,TRBJ2-5,TGTGCCAGCAGCTTGGGACAGGGGGCGGATTCCCCCGACTTC,CASSLGQGADSPDF
TRBD1,-,TRBV10-3,TRBJ1-2,TGTGCCATCAGTGATTCAATTTTGGGACAGGGTTTGGATGGCTACACCTTC,CAISDSILGQGLDGYTF
-,once,TRBV9,TRBJ2-7,TGTGCCAGCAGCGTAGCCCTCGCAGGGTACGAGCAGTACTTC,CASSVALAGYEQYF
TRBD1,-,TRBV10-3,TRBJ1-5,TGTGCCATCAGTGAGTCTGGGGAGGGACAGGGCAATCAGCCCCAGCATTTT,CAISESGEGQGNQPQHF
-,-,TRBV5-1,TRBJ2-7,TGCGCCAGCAGCTTGTCGTCCGTCCTTTTCTACGAGCAGTACTTC,CASSLSSVLFYEQYF
-,-,TRBV19,TRBJ1-4,TGTGCCAGTGCGAGGGGGATATCACTGTTTTTT,CASARGISLFF
-,-,TRBV11-2,TRBJ2-5,TGTGCCAGCAGCTTAGGGCAGGCAGTTTTCGGGACCCAGTACTTC,CASSLGQAVFGTQYF
TRBD1,-,TRBV9,TRBJ1-5,TGTGCCAGCAGCCCCGGTGGGACAGGGGATCAGCCCCAGCATTTT,CASSPGGTGDQPQHF
-,-,TRBV6-5,TRBJ2-3,TGTGCCAGCAGTTACAGGGGGAGAACAGATACGCAGTATTTT,CASSYRGRTDTQYF
TRBD1,once,TRBV9,TRBJ1-3,TGTGCCAGCAGCGTAGGGCAGGGGGCCGGAGGAAACACCATATATTTT,CASSVGQGAGGNTIYF
-,-,TRBV5-8,TRBJ1-5,TGTGCCAGCAGCTTGGTCTCCATCTTTAGCAATCAGCCCCAGCATTTT,CASSLVSIFSNQPQHF
TRBD1,-,TRBV6-6,TRBJ1-1,TGTGCCAGCACCCTGACAGGGGAGAACACTGAAGCTTTCTTT,CASTLTGENTEAFF
-,-,TRBV12-3/TRBV12-4,TRBJ1-5,TGTGCCAGCAGTTTAATGGTGGAGCCCCAGCATTTT,CASSLMVEPQHF
TRBD1,-,TRBV9,TRBJ2-2,TGTGCCAGCAGCGTCCCCGGGACAGGGGACACCGGGGAGCTGTTTTTT,CASSVPGTGDTGELFF
-,-,TRBV6-5,TRBJ2-2,TGTGCCAGCAGTTACCGCACGAACACCGGGGAGCTGTTTTTT,CASSYRTNTGELFF
-,-,TRBV30,TRBJ1-1,TGTGCCTGGAGTACAGAGAACACTGAAGCTTTCTTT,CAWSTENTEAFF
-,-,TRBV5-6,TRBJ2-7,TGTGCCAGCACGGGAAGCTCCTACGAGCAGTACTTC,CASTGSSYEQYF
-,-,TRBV7-8,TRBJ1-5,TGTGCCAGCAGCCCCGGGAGGGGCGTCAATCAGCCCCAGCATTTT,CASSPGRGVNQPQHF
TRBD1,-,TRBV10-3,TRBJ1-1,TGTGCCATCAGTGATGTGACAGGGGGCACTGAAGCTTTCTTT,CAISDVTGGTEAFF
-,-,TRBV6-5,TRBJ2-1,TGTGCCAGCAAACGAGCGAGCTCCTACAATGAGCAGTTCTTC,CASKRASSYNEQFF
-,-,TRBV10-1,TRBJ1-3,TGCGCCAGCAGGCGACCCGACGGATCCTCTGGAAACACCATATATTTT,CASRRPDGSSGNTIYF
TRBD1,once,TRBV19,TRBJ1-2,TGTGCCAGTAGCTCCGGGACAGGGGTCTATGGCTACACCTTC,CASSSGTGVYGYTF
TRBD2,-,TRBV4-2,TRBJ2-2,TGTGCCAGCAGCCCTCATGGACTAGCGGGGGGGATTACCGGGGAGCTGTTTTTT,CASSPHGLAGGITGELFF
-,once,TRBV5-1,TRBJ2-3,TGCGCCAGCAGTTTTCTCACAGATACGCAGTATTTT,CASSFLTDTQYF
-,-,TRBV10-3,TRBJ2-6,TGTGCCATCAGGGGGACCGGCAGCTTGGGGGCCAACGTCCTGACTTTC,CAIRGTGSLGANVLTF
-,-,TRBV19,TRBJ2-7,TGTGCCAGTAGTATGGGGGAAGGGATCGTACAAAGTAACGAGCAGTACTTC,CASSMGEGIVQSNEQYF
TRBD1,-,TRBV9,TRBJ1-1,TGTGCCAGCAGCCCGAGGGACAGTTTGAACACTGAAGCTTTCTTT,CASSPRDSLNTEAFF
TRBD1,once,TRBV5-6,TRBJ2-7,TGTGCCAGCAGCCCCGGGACAGGGCCATACGAGCAGTACTTC,CASSPGTGPYEQYF
-,-,TRBV12-3/TRBV12-4,TRBJ1-5,TGTGCCAGCAGTACGCGGATCCAGCCCCAGCATTTT,CASSTRIQPQHF
-,-,TRBV2,TRBJ1-2,TGTGCCAGCGAAGAGGGGGGTCATGGCTACACCTTC,CASEEGGHGYTF
-,-,TRBV11-2,TRBJ1-1,TGTGCCAGCAGCTTACCAGGGAACACTGAAGCTTTCTTT,CASSLPGNTEAFF
-,-,TRBV10-3,TRBJ1-1,TGTGCCATCAACCGGACGGTGAACACTGAAGCTTTCTTT,CAINRTVNTEAFF
TRBD1,few,TRBV3-1/TRBV3-2,TRBJ1-1,TGTGCCAGCAGCTGGGACAGGGGGCAAGCTTTCTTT,CASSWDRGQAFF
-,-,TRBV6-2/TRBV6-3,TRBJ2-1,TGTACCAGCAGTTACTCGATCCTTGAGCAGTTCTTC,CTSSYSILEQFF
-,-,TRBV4-1,TRBJ1-2,TGCGCCAGCAGCCAAGTTATTCCGACAGTAAGACCTAACTATGGCTACACCTTC,CASSQVIPTVRPNYGYTF